These 13 T cell receptor beta chains share one sample of origin, sequenced in a study of cytomegalovirus exposure and HLA in healthy donors. The primer mix had 60 Vbeta and 13 Jbeta primers. The protocol was immunoSEQ multiplex PCR, while the TCRdb copy is restricted to in-frame clones and leaves out a portion. This specimen shows approximately 120,000 clones; the ten leading clones hold 2% to 2.5%. The source material was PBMCs. The receptors shown here come from a man aged 35 to 55 in good health and CMV-seronegative.

The chain couples TRBV7-6 to TRBJ2-1, with 8 bases fitting TRBD1. Unmatched junction bases numbered 6, after V lost 3 bases and J lost 5 bases. This CDR3 spans 15 amino acids. Germline values: CDR1 SGHVS, CDR2 FNYEAQ. CDR3 loop: CASSLLTGENNEQFF. The CDR3 DNA reads as TGTGCCAGCAGCTTGTTGACAGGGGAAAACAATGAGCAGTTCTTC.

The chain is built from TRBV19 and TRBJ1-2; 9 bases line up with TRBD1. The V segment lost 5 bases and the J segment 8 bases; nucleotides outside the gene matches: 12. CDR1 LNHDA and CDR2 SQIVND come from the germline V gene (reference sequence). The CDR3 has 15 residues. The CDR3: CASSPPGTGLSGYTF. The CDR3 DNA reads as TGTGCCAGTAGTCCCCCCGGGACAGGGTTATCAGGCTACACCTTC.

CDR3 bases: TGTGCCAGCAGTTACGGGGGGGAACAGGGACAGCCCCAGCATTTT. Protein: CASSYGGEQGQPQHF. The chain links TRBV6-5 to TRBJ1-5, with D possibly being TRBD1 (6 bases). V lost 2 bases to trimming and J lost 7 bases, with 15 bases between them. The CDR3 spans 15 residues. Germline CDR1 MNHEY, CDR2 SVGAGI.

The V gene is TRBV27, the J gene TRBJ1-1, with 7 bases lining up with TRBD1. Trimming removed 4 bases from V and 3 bases from J; junction bases left unmatched: 8. Germline V CDR1 and CDR2: MNHEY, SMNVEV (reference sequence). This CDR3 comprises 15 residues. The CDR3 nucleotides read TGTGCCAGCAGTTCAGGGACAGTCGGTCACACTGAAGCTTTCTTT. Its protein is CASSSGTVGHTEAFF.

The chain links TRBV30 to TRBJ2-5, with 8 bases lining up with TRBD2. CDR1 is GTSNPN, CDR2 SVGIG, per germline (reference sequence). The CDR3 spans 12 residues. Unmatched junction bases numbered 6, after V lost 1 base and J lost 11 bases. DNA of the CDR3: TGTGCCTGGAGTGGGGGACTAGTTGAGCAGTACTTC. Translated, it gives CAWSGGLVEQYF.

The J gene is TRBJ2-7, the V gene TRBV5-1; D possibly corresponds to TRBD1 (7 bases). The CDR3 runs 16 residues. Germline CDR1 reads SGHRS; CDR2 reads YFSETQ. The V gene lost 4 bases and the J gene lost 2 bases, with 19 bases spanning the gap. The CDR3 spells CASSPRTGGGPYEQYF. CDR3 DNA sequence: TGCGCCAGCAGCCCACGGACAGGAGGGGGCCCCTACGAGCAGTACTTC.

Points on this clone: One end of the junction fails to match germline, which may point to a read error. At the DNA level, this CDR3 is encoded by other sequences in the same sample as well. V usage is TRBV5-6 and J usage is TRBJ1-1; D is uncertain. The CDR3 totals 13 residues. The germline gives CDR1 SGHDT, CDR2 YYEEEE. The CDR3 DNA sequence: TGCGCCAGCAGCTTCCCGGGAAACACTGAAGCTTTCTTT. Translating it yields CASSFPGNTEAFF. Full variable domain (missing parts from reference TRBV5-6 and TRBJ1-1): DAGVTQSPTHLIKTRGQQVTLRCSPKSGHDTVSWYQQALGQGPQFIFQYYEEEERQRGNFPDRFSGHQFPNYSSELNVNALLLGDSALYLCASSFPGNTEAFFGQGTRLTVV.

The V gene is TRBV7-9, the J gene TRBJ1-2; a weak D match, TRBD1 (6 bases). Trimming stripped 1 base from V and 8 bases from J, with 11 bases between. This CDR3 spans 13 amino acids. Germline V CDR1 and CDR2: SEHNR, FQNEAQ (reference sequence). In DNA form, the CDR3 reads TGTGCCAGCAGCTTAGACAGGGATAGGGGCTACACCTTC. Amino acids: CASSLDRDRGYTF.

The J gene is TRBJ2-7, the V gene TRBV6-5, with 7 bases aligning to TRBD1. Germline V gene data show CDR1 as MNHEY and CDR2 as SVGAGI. The ends lost 5 bases at V and 7 bases at J; junction bases unmatched: 14. There are 15 residues in the CDR3. The CDR3 sequence: CASSVWDRSVGEQYF. The CDR3 nucleotides are TGTGCCAGCAGTGTCTGGGACAGATCGGTGGGGGAGCAGTACTTC.

The chain is built from TRBV2 and TRBJ2-1; 13 nucleotides align to TRBD2. V dropped 6 bases and J dropped 6; count of bases not matched to a gene: 11. There are 17 residues in the CDR3. From germline, CDR1 is SNHLY and CDR2 FYNNEI. In nucleotides, the CDR3 is TGTGCCAGCAGCCCCGGGACTAGCGGGATTATGGGCAATGAGCAGTTCTTC. Its protein product is CASSPGTSGIMGNEQFF. Full variable domain (rest looked up from reference TRBV2 and TRBJ2-1): EPEVTQTPSHQVTQMGQEVILRCVPISNHLYFYWYRQILGQKVEFLVSFYNNEISEKSEIFDDQFSVERPDGSNFTLKIRSTKLEDSAMYFCASSPGTSGIMGNEQFFGPGTRLTVL.

This chain joins TRBV2 and TRBJ2-2; maybe TRBD1 (5 bases). Germline V gene sequence: CDR1 SNHLY, CDR2 FYNNEI. Trimming pared 4 bases from V and 5 bases from J, leaving 11 bases between. CDR3 length equals 14 residues. The CDR3 protein is CASSGQGETGELFF. DNA for the CDR3: TGTGCCAGCAGTGGTCAGGGTGAGACCGGGGAGCTGTTTTTT.

The V call is TRBV2, the J call TRBJ2-3, with 12 bases lining up with TRBD1. Trimming cost V 6 bases and J 2 bases; bases outside gene matches: 3. The CDR3 spans 15 residues. Germline CDR1 SNHLY, CDR2 FYNNEI. The CDR3 protein is CASRGQGAFTDTQYF. The CDR3 DNA reads as TGTGCCAGCAGGGGACAGGGGGCCTTCACAGATACGCAGTATTTT.

The rearrangement uses TRBV5-4 and TRBJ2-7, with no clear D. Germline CDR1 and CDR2: SGHNT and YYREEE (reference sequence). V lost 2 bases, J lost 5 bases, and 14 bases lay in between. This CDR3 has 14 amino acids. The CDR3 loop is CASSFELRRDEQYF. The CDR3 nucleotides read TGTGCCAGCAGCTTCGAGCTCCGTCGGGACGAGCAGTACTTC.